The entry that follows covers one T cell receptor beta chain sequence. Its target is not known. The data originate from a study of OX40 agonist ivuxolimab in advanced cancers. Turning to the study itself: Each dose-escalation patient presented with hepatocellular carcinoma, melanoma, renal cell or head and neck cancer. Allowance was made for prior anti-PD-1, anti-PD-L1 or anti-CTLA-4 therapy, and 40% to 45% had some.

Findings and caveats of the study: Within 6 weeks, CD4+ and CD8+ blood T cells expanded clonally at 0.1 to 3.0 mg/kg.

Germline V lookup: CDR1 SGHRS, CDR2 YFSETQ. The V segment lost 2 bases and the J segment 8 bases; nucleotides outside the gene matches: 5. The CDR3 has 13 residues. Sequencing was performed with immunoSEQ multiplex PCR; in TCRdb, only in-frame clones are kept and a portion is missing. The repertoire includes 46,000 or so clones, 60% to 80% of them detected once, and around 2.7% sits in the top ten. The receptor comes from an adult with an advanced solid tumor such as melanoma, head and neck, liver or kidney cancer. The chain uses TRBV5-1 and TRBJ1-2; TRBD1 matches 8 bases. This specimen consisted of CD4+ or CD8+ T cells sorted from blood, obtained in a trial of the OX40 agonist ivuxolimab. Written as DNA, the CDR3 is TGCGCCAGCAGCTTTGGACAGGGATTGGGCTACACCTTC. Translating it yields CASSFGQGLGYTF.